The 20 T cell receptor beta chains below were found in one sample sequenced in a study of early T cells in non-severe SARS-CoV-2 infection. Each CDR3 protein is one row after TCRdb ran MiXCR on the 5' RACE reads. The sample includes tens of thousands of distinct CDR3 sequences, less than 15% of them seen just once. The source material was whole blood. The receptor set was obtained from an adult who was a healthcare worker with PCR-confirmed SARS-CoV-2 infection or an uninfected control (not recorded which).

This clonotype was counted many times. The chain's CDR3 is CASSPGTGQFF. CDR3 sequence (DNA): TGTGCCAGCAGCCCCGGGACAGGGCAGTTCTTC. The chain has TRBV11-2 and TRBJ2-1; TRBD1 matches at 8 bases. The CDR3 has 11 residues. The V and J ends lost 5 bases and 12 bases, in that order; junction bases with no gene match: 3. CDR1 is SGHAT, CDR2 FQNNGV, per germline.

This clonotype showed up just a few times. J is TRBJ2-1 and V is TRBV19; D is ambiguous. The CDR3 covers 15 residues. Deletions cut 2 bases from V and 0 bases from J, with 8 bases between. Germline CDR1 reads LNHDA; CDR2 reads SQIVND (reference sequence). The DNA of the CDR3 is TGTGCCAGTAGTATATGGGGTACCTCCTACAATGAGCAGTTCTTC. Its translation: CASSIWGTSYNEQFF.

The chain combines TRBV7-2 with TRBJ1-6; 12 bases line up with TRBD1. The CDR3 contains 15 residues. The ends lost 3 bases at V and 8 bases at J; junction bases unmatched: 2. CDR1 and CDR2 (germline): SGHTA, FQGNSA. CDR3: CASSLGQGAHSPLHF. CDR3 DNA sequence: TGTGCCAGCAGCTTGGGACAGGGGGCGCATTCACCCCTCCACTTT.

The chain couples TRBV5-1 to TRBJ1-2; D is ambiguous. The CDR3 covers 13 residues. V was clipped by 0 bases and J by 8 bases, with 11 bases between them. Germline CDR1 is SGHRS and CDR2 is YFSETQ. In DNA, the CDR3 is TGCGCCAGCAGCTTGGAAGAGGGAGGCGGCTACACCTTC. This translates into CASSLEEGGGYTF.

The gene calls are TRBV2 and TRBJ2-4, with TRBD1 matching over 7 bases. Germline-derived CDR1 and CDR2 are SNHLY and FYNNEI. There are 13 residues in the CDR3. V lost 5 bases to trimming and J lost 3 bases; unmatched junction nucleotides: 1. The CDR3 protein is CASSRDSKNIQYF. The CDR3 DNA reads TGTGCCAGCAGTCGGGACAGCAAAAACATTCAGTACTTC.

This clonotype was seen repeatedly, ten times or more. The chain combines TRBV6-4 with TRBJ2-2, with 11 bases aligning to TRBD2. The germline V gene encodes CDR1 MRHNA and CDR2 SNTAGT. CDR3 size: 17 residues. V gave up 3 bases and J gave up 6 bases; unmatched junction bases: 9. CDR3 sequence: CASSDGTSGSDAGELFF. CDR3 bases: TGTGCCAGCAGTGATGGTACTAGCGGGAGCGACGCCGGGGAGCTGTTTTTT.

This clonotype has a handful of counts. J is TRBJ2-7 and V is TRBV18, with 9 bases matching TRBD1. The V gene end was trimmed by 6 bases and the J gene end by 0 bases; junction bases not matched to a gene: 9. CDR1 KGHSH and CDR2 LQKENI come from the germline V gene. The CDR3 is made up of 16 amino acids. CDR3 region: CASSPPPGQGSYEQYF. In DNA, the CDR3 is TGTGCCAGCTCCCCCCCACCGGGACAGGGCTCCTACGAGCAGTACTTC.

A few counts support this clonotype. V gene TRBV2 combines with J gene TRBJ2-2; the match to TRBD1 covers 8 bases. The CDR3 has 15 residues. The germline V gene encodes CDR1 SNHLY and CDR2 FYNNEI. Trimming cost V 7 bases and J 0 bases; bases outside gene matches: 4. The CDR3 sequence is CASTLQGANTGELFF. CDR3 bases: TGTGCCAGCACGTTACAGGGGGCGAACACCGGGGAGCTGTTTTTT.

V usage is TRBV6-2 or TRBV6-3 and J usage is TRBJ2-5; the D gene could be TRBD1 or TRBD2 (5 bases each). Germline CDR1 and CDR2: MNHEY and SVGEGT. The CDR3 covers 13 residues. V lost 2 bases and J lost 3, with 7 bases in between. The CDR3 DNA is TGTGCCAGCAGTTACAGGGGAGAAGAGACCCAGTACTTC. It codes for CASSYRGEETQYF.

This clonotype turned up a few times. The chain uses TRBV7-3 and TRBJ2-2, with 7 bases that match TRBD2. The germline CDR1 and CDR2 sequences are SGHTA and FQGTGA. J lost 4 bases, V lost 0 bases, and 8 bases had no gene match. The CDR3 runs 17 residues. The CDR3 region has the DNA TGTGCCAGCAGCTTAACGCCCGGACTAGGTTTCACCGGGGAGCTGTTTTTT. It encodes CASSLTPGLGFTGELFF.

This clonotype was counted many times. DNA for the CDR3: TGTGCCAGCAGCCCCGATATTAGCGGAAACCCCTACGAGCAGTACTTC. Amino acids: CASSPDISGNPYEQYF. The V and J genes are TRBV7-9 and TRBJ2-7; D is perhaps TRBD2 (6 bases). The CDR3 covers 16 residues. Germline V gene data show CDR1 as SEHNR and CDR2 as FQNEAQ (reference sequence). The ends were cut back, 5 bases at V and 2 bases at J, with 19 bases in the middle.

This clonotype came up a few times. The chain uses TRBV7-9 and TRBJ1-5, with a possible D match to TRBD1 (5 bases). This CDR3 comprises 14 residues. Between the trimmed V and J ends, which lost 3 bases and 5 bases, there was a span of 11 bases. The V gene's germline CDR1 is SEHNR and CDR2 FQNEAQ (reference sequence). In DNA, the CDR3 is TGTGCCAGCAGCTTGGGGCGAAGCGATCAGCCCCAGCATTTT. This codes for CASSLGRSDQPQHF.

In this sample, this clonotype turned up many times. The V call is TRBV19, the J call TRBJ2-7, with a weak D call TRBD2 (6 bases). Per germline, CDR1 LNHDA and CDR2 SQIVND (reference sequence). V was cut by 1 base and J by 5 bases, with 15 bases left in between. There are 15 residues in the CDR3. In nucleotides, the CDR3 is TGTGCCAGTAGTATAGGACTAGGGGCGCGGGACGAGCAGTACTTC. Amino acids: CASSIGLGARDEQYF.

This clonotype was detected only a few times. The rearrangement links TRBV28 to TRBJ2-5; D remains ambiguous. Germline values: CDR1 MDHEN, CDR2 SYDVKM. The CDR3 length is 14 residues. Trimming pared 5 bases from V and 2 bases from J, leaving 12 bases between. CDR3 sequence (DNA): TGTGCCAGCAGTCCGTACATCCGGCAAGAGACCCAGTACTTC. Encoded protein: CASSPYIRQETQYF.

Only a few counts were recorded for this clonotype. Here the CDR3 reads CAISGRERSYEQYF. The CDR3 region has the DNA TGTGCCATCTCAGGGCGGGAGAGATCCTACGAGCAGTACTTC. V and J are TRBV6-2 or TRBV6-3 and TRBJ2-7, with 7 positions matching TRBD2. The V gene's germline CDR1 is MNHEY and CDR2 SVGEGT. Unmatched junction bases numbered 10, after V lost 10 bases and J lost 1 base. The CDR3 covers 14 residues.

This clonotype was found a few times. This rearrangement joins TRBV11-3 to TRBJ2-1; 8 nucleotides match TRBD2. Losses at the gene ends were 1 base for V and 9 bases for J; bases not matched to a gene: 11. The CDR3 runs 16 residues. The germline gives CDR1 SGHNT, CDR2 YENEEA. The CDR3 DNA follows: TGTGCCAGCAGCTTAGGGGCGGCGGGAGGCAGGGGTGAGCAGTTCTTC. Translating gives CASSLGAAGGRGEQFF.

This chain uses TRBV10-3 with TRBJ1-2; possibly TRBD1 for D (5 bases). The CDR3 runs 13 residues. V was clipped by 4 bases and J by 0 bases, with 6 bases between them. CDR1 and CDR2 from the germline V gene are ENHRY and SYGVKD. CDR3 bases: TGTGCCATCAGTGGACAGTCTAACTATGGCTACACCTTC. It specifies CAISGQSNYGYTF.

The V gene is TRBV29-1, the J gene TRBJ2-3; D gene unclear. CDR1 SQVTM and CDR2 ANQGSEA come from the germline V gene. The V end was cut by 4 bases, the J end by 5 bases, with 10 bases between. The CDR3 totals 12 residues. CDR3 in amino acids: CSVVGRQDTQYF. The CDR3 coding sequence is TGCAGCGTTGTTGGACGGCAAGATACGCAGTATTTT.

This clonotype was seen at least ten times. The genes are TRBV7-3 and TRBJ1-1, with a possible D match to TRBD1 (5 bases). The CDR3 loop spans 15 amino acids. CDR1 is SGHTA and CDR2 is FQGTGA in the germline V gene. The V end was cut by 1 base, the J end by 2 bases, with 11 bases between. Here the CDR3 DNA reads TGTGCCAGCAGCTTAAGGCAGGGCGCAAACACTGAAGCTTTCTTT. This codes for CASSLRQGANTEAFF.

This clonotype was seen many times. J is TRBJ2-5 and V is TRBV19; possible D gene TRBD1, 5 bases. The CDR3 extends over 14 amino acids. With 7 bases removed from V and 1 base from J, the gap between germline ends came to 13 bases. Per the germline V gene, CDR1 is LNHDA and CDR2 is SQIVND (reference sequence). CDR3 coding DNA: TGTGCCAGTAAAGTTGCAGGGATCCAAGAGACCCAGTACTTC. Its translation: CASKVAGIQETQYF. Full variable domain (missing parts from reference TRBV19 and TRBJ2-5): DGGITQSPKYLFRKEGQNVTLSCEQNLNHDAMYWYRQDPGQGLRLIYYSQIVNDFQKGDIAEGYSVSREKKESFPLTVTSAQKNPTAFYLCASKVAGIQETQYFGPGTRLLVL.